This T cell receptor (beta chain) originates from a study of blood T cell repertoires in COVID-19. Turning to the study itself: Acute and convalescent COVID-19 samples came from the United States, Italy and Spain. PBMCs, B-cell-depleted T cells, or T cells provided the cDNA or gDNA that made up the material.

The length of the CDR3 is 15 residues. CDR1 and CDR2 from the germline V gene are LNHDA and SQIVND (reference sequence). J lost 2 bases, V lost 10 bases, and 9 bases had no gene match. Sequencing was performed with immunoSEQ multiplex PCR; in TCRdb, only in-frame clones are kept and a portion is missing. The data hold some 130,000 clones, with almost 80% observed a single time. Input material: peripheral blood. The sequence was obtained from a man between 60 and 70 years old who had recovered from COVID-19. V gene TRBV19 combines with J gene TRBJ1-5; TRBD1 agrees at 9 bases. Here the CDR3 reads CATRDRAGGNQPQHF. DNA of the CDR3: TGTGCCACCCGGGACAGGGCCGGAGGCAATCAGCCCCAGCATTTT.